The present TCR beta chain was sequenced within a study of sequential checkpoint blockade in melanoma. The overall study: Randomization was 1:1 between first-line nivolumab→ipilimumab and ipilimumab→nivolumab. Both treatment sequences were followed by maintenance nivolumab.

Germline values: CDR1 MNHEY, CDR2 SVGAGI. V gave up 6 bases and J gave up 6 bases; unmatched junction bases: 10. The CDR3 runs to 14 residues. TCRdb's copy holds only in-frame clones and misses some; the assay was immunoSEQ multiplex PCR. Found here are more than 4,000 clones, around 57% of them singletons; the top ten hold 22%. Treatment of the sample: randomized to nivolumab then ipilimumab (arm A) or the reverse (arm B). Live CD3+CD8+ CD19− CD56− cells were sorted from PBMCs. The sequences come from CD8+ T cells sorted from blood (inferred from file names), collected from a patient given nivolumab and ipilimumab in sequence. The sequence was collected from a human donor with melanoma. This sequence joins TRBV6-5 and TRBJ1-2; TRBD1 matches 7 bases. As DNA, the CDR3 is TGTGCCAGCAGCCGGACAGGAGATATCCATGGCTACACCTTC. This gives the protein CASSRTGDIHGYTF.